This T cell receptor (beta chain) was captured in a study of T cells after posttransplantation cyclophosphamide. CDR1 is MNHNS and CDR2 is SASEGT in the germline V gene. This CDR3 has 15 amino acids. V was trimmed by 0 bases and J by 1 base, leaving 7 bases between them. On this clone: Its antigen is currently unknown.

Using immunoSEQ multiplex PCR, the repertoire was profiled, and TCRdb retains in-frame clones only, with some absent. The sample carries about 18,000 clones, 85% recorded once. Sampled 1 year posttransplant, controls received myeloablative marrow transplants, methotrexate and a calcineurin inhibitor. Study conclusions and caveats: After PTCy, TRB diversity resembled that of CNI/methotrexate controls. TRB overlap between skin or GI tissue T cells and blood was limited.

The chain carries TRBV6-1 and TRBJ1-5; the D is unclear. The receptor comes from a young adult female patient who received an allogeneic stem cell transplant from an unrelated donor, was CMV-positive, and had acute and chronic GVHD. Some T cells may be provided by the graft donor. The specimen comprised PBMCs, sampled after allogeneic stem cell transplant with calcineurin inhibitor and methotrexate. The CDR3 DNA sequence: TGTGCCAGCAGTGAAGCGCTAGGAAGCAATCAGCCCCAGCATTTT. It encodes CASSEALGSNQPQHF.